A selection of T cell receptor beta chains follows, all from one sample in a study of response to subunit inactivated influenza vaccine. From the RT-PCR reads, TCRdb called clonotypes with MiXCR, one entry per CDR3 protein. The table shows about 180,000 distinct CDR3 sequences, with about 9% occurring only once. The sequencing used non-naive T cells sorted from PBMCs, collected on the day of vaccination. These receptors all come from a man aged 50 or older who received an inactivated influenza vaccine. The CDR3 runs from the conserved cysteine through the conserved F or W. D genes are given only for firm matches.

d_call: TRBD2
v_call: TRBV30
cdr3_length: 15
cdr3_aa: CAWSLPLAGGYTQYF

d_call: TRBD1
v_call: TRBV20-1
cdr3_length: 14
cdr3_aa: CSAREGTGNQPQHF

d_call: NA
v_call: TRBV20-1
cdr3_length: 15
cdr3_aa: CSARVSGLNTDTQYF

d_call: NA
v_call: TRBV13
cdr3_length: 14
cdr3_aa: CARSPGRFYNEQFF

d_call: NA
v_call: TRBV5-4
cdr3_length: 15
cdr3_aa: CASSPDLPLGYEQYF

d_call: NA
v_call: TRBV3-1
cdr3_length: 14
cdr3_aa: CASSQGGLGNEQFF

d_call: NA
v_call: TRBV3-1
cdr3_length: 12
cdr3_aa: CASGGGRGEAFF

d_call: TRBD2
v_call: TRBV12-3/TRBV12-4
cdr3_length: 19
cdr3_aa: CAFSFFPSGRRDRTDTQYF

d_call: NA
v_call: TRBV7-9
cdr3_length: 16
cdr3_aa: CASSLPRGSGQETQYF

d_call: NA
v_call: TRBV20-1
cdr3_length: 13
cdr3_aa: CSARGTGIPEAFF

d_call: NA
v_call: TRBV20-1
cdr3_length: 11
cdr3_aa: CSPIGGYEQYF

d_call: TRBD2
v_call: TRBV28
cdr3_length: 14
cdr3_aa: CASSPAGASYEQYF

d_call: NA
v_call: TRBV18
cdr3_length: 14
cdr3_aa: CASSPPSRGETQYF

d_call: NA
v_call: TRBV9
cdr3_length: 12
cdr3_aa: CASSVEDTEAFF

d_call: TRBD2
v_call: TRBV12-3/TRBV12-4
cdr3_length: 14
cdr3_aa: CASRAGGPPDEQFF

d_call: TRBD1
v_call: TRBV29-1
cdr3_length: 13
cdr3_aa: CSVVGQTYNEQFF

d_call: TRBD1
v_call: TRBV19
cdr3_length: 15
cdr3_aa: CASSLRGRRNYGYTF